The clone carrying this TCR beta chain was observed a handful of times. Its target is not known. This PCR relied on a set of 60 Vbeta primers and 13 Jbeta primers. Generated by immunoSEQ multiplex PCR, the TCRdb table keeps only in-frame clones and is missing some. The table has approximately 160,000 clones, around 86% seen once. The sample originates from a study of cytomegalovirus exposure and HLA in healthy donors. Whole-study findings and limits: Through in vitro validation, three CMV-associated chains were shown to be specific for CMV antigens.

The ends were cut back, 5 bases at V and 5 bases at J, with 17 bases in the middle. The CDR3 runs 15 residues. CDR1 SGHRS and CDR2 YFSETQ come from the germline V gene. This sequence joins TRBV5-1 and TRBJ2-1; maybe TRBD1 (6 bases). This receptor was obtained from a girl aged 2 to 10 in good health and CMV-seropositive. The sequenced material came from PBMCs. As DNA, the CDR3 is TGCGCCAGCAGGAAGAATGGACAGCACAACAATGAGCAGTTCTTC. This gives the protein CASRKNGQHNNEQFF.